Sequencing of this TCR beta chain was carried out in a study of T cell repertoires in cytomegalovirus infection. In the study overall: In public TCR beta signatures, there were indications of both CMV infection and matching HLA type. General observations from the study: CMV carriers with the relevant HLA were identified by cumulative public TCR beta family frequency. Dominating the ex vivo response were TCR beta clonotypes that were CMV-specific and HLA-C-restricted.

In the case of this clonotype: Its cognate antigen is unknown. Sequence at one end of the junction differs from germline and may be a read error.

One entry per CDR3 protein results from TCRdb running MiXCR on the reads. The sample holds around 330,000 distinct CDR3 sequences, under 20% seen once. The sample consisted of PBMCs. This clonotype was obtained from a human donor in good health (CMV status not recorded). Some clones in this sample may be carry-over from other donors' samples.

CDR3 region: CDTSDLALAGTDTQYF. The CDR3 bases are TGTGACACCAGTGATTTAGCCCTAGCGGGCACAGATACGCAGTATTTT. This sequence joins TRBV24-1 and TRBJ2-3; 7 nucleotides match TRBD2. Germline V CDR1 and CDR2: KGHDR, SFDVKD. The CDR3 is 16 residues long.